This TCR beta chain was sequenced in a study of long-term antiretroviral therapy in people with HIV. Investigators performed immunoSEQ version v3.0 at survey level. The protocol was immunoSEQ multiplex PCR, while the TCRdb copy is restricted to in-frame clones and leaves out a portion. The sample shows 24,000 or so clones, approximately 93% of them seen only once. CDR1 MNHNS and CDR2 SASEGT come from the germline V gene. Trimming shortened V by 6 bases and J by 10 bases, and 16 bases separated the two germline ends. This CDR3 spans 14 amino acids. The V and J genes are TRBV6-1 and TRBJ1-6; a weak D match, TRBD1 (5 bases). The starting material was unsorted PBMCs, obtained 7.6 years after starting antiretroviral therapy. The origin of this receptor is a woman between 35 and 50 years old with HIV. The CDR3 sequence is CASSESGGYSPLHF. CDR3 nucleotides: TGTGCCAGCAGCGAGTCGGGGGGGTACTCACCCCTCCACTTT.